Included here is one TCR beta chain sequence, with context. Clinical history as reported by participants underpinned cohort assignment. These data belong to a study of blood T cell repertoires in COVID-19. Using immunoSEQ multiplex PCR, the repertoire was profiled, and TCRdb retains in-frame clones only, with some absent. The sample lists about 200,000 clones, 75% to 85% occurring once. CDR1 and CDR2 (germline): SGHRS, YFSETQ. Trimming cost V 1 base and J 7 bases, with 14 bases left between them. The CDR3 extends over 14 amino acids. The gene calls are TRBV5-1 and TRBJ1-1; tentative D call: TRBD1 (5 bases). Specimen: PBMCs or T cells enriched from blood (not recorded which). The clonotype was recovered from a man aged 40-55 years who had recovered from COVID-19. CDR3 bases: TGCGCCAGCAGCTTGTTCGGGACTCAGGGTGAAGCTTTCTTT. Its translation: CASSLFGTQGEAFF. Complete variable domain (other parts from reference TRBV5-1 and TRBJ1-1): KAGVTQTPRYLIKTRGQQVTLSCSPISGHRSVSWYQQTPGQGLQFLFEYFSETQRNKGNFPGRFSGRQFSNSRSEMNVSTLELGDSALYLCASSLFGTQGEAFFGQGTRLTVV.